The entry below describes one T cell receptor (beta chain). The data were produced by immunoSEQ multiplex PCR, yet TCRdb's version contains in-frame clones alone and is incomplete. The sample has around 19,000 clones, 85% to 90% seen once. This entry is derived from a study of blood T cell repertoires in COVID-19. CDR1 is SEHNR, CDR2 FQNEAQ, per germline (reference sequence). V was clipped by 2 bases and J by 6 bases; unmatched bases: 11. The CDR3 is 16 amino acids. The rearrangement joins TRBV7-9 to TRBJ2-3; 7 bases match TRBD2. Sequencing used peripheral blood. The clonotype originates from a human donor in a cohort sampled during active COVID-19. The CDR3 DNA reads TGTGCCAGCAGCTTAATTCTACTAGCGAACAGGGATACGCAGTATTTT. The encoded protein is CASSLILLANRDTQYF.